This T cell receptor (beta chain) was captured by sequencing in a study of blood T cell repertoires in COVID-19. Study in general: Acute and convalescent COVID-19 specimens originated in the United States, Italy and Spain. T cells, B-cell-depleted T cells, or PBMCs supplied cDNA or gDNA.

Trimming shortened V by 4 bases and J by 1 base, and 2 bases separated the two germline ends. This CDR3 is 11 amino acids long. CDR1 is SGHAT, CDR2 FQNNGV, per germline. Original methodology: Estimated nucleated cell counts came from reference gene primer amplification. Profiled with immunoSEQ multiplex PCR; TCRdb holds only in-frame clones, not every one. Clone size and the V and J calls come from that table; the DNA yielded D and trimming. The profile shows about 270,000 clones, more than 75% of them singletons. This clone was recorded only once. The rearrangement links TRBV11-2 to TRBJ2-7; no firm D call. The clonotype originates from a man in his forties or fifties with active or convalescent COVID-19. The sample comprised peripheral blood. CDR3: CASSSSYEQYF. For the CDR3, the DNA is TGTGCCAGCAGCTCGTCCTACGAGCAGTACTTC. The full variable domain, its missing parts supplied by reference TRBV11-2 and TRBJ2-7, is EAGVAQSPRYKIIEKRQSVAFWCNPISGHATLYWYQQILGQGPKLLIQFQNNGVVDDSQLPKDRFSAERLKGVDSTLKIQPAKLEDSAVYLCASSSSYEQYFGPGTRLTVT.